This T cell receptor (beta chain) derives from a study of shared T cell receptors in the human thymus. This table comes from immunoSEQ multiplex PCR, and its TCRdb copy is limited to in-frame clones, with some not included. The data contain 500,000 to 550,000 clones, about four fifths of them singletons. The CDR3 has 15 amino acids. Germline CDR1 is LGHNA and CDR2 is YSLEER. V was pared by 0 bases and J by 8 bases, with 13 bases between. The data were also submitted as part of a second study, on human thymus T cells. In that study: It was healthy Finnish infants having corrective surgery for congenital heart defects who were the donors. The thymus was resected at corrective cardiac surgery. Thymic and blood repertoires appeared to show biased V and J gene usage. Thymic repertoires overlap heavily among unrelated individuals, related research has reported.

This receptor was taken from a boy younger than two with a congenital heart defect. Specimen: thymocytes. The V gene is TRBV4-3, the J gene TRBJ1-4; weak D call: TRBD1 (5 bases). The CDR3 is CASSQDGASGEKLFF. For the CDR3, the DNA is TGCGCCAGCAGCCAAGATGGGGCAAGTGGGGAAAAACTGTTTTTT.